Following are 23 T cell receptor beta chains from one sample sequenced in a study of T cell repertoires in cytomegalovirus infection. TCRdb reprocessed the reads with MiXCR, giving one entry per CDR3 protein. The repertoire holds 160,000 or so distinct CDR3 sequences, with under 20% as singletons. The sequenced material came from CD8+ T cells from PBMCs. The origin of the receptors is a human donor in good health (CMV status not recorded). Some clones in this sample may be carry-over from other donors' samples.

This clonotype was picked up one time. The germline gene is not matched at one end of the junction; a read error may be the cause. The chain employs TRBV11-2 and TRBJ2-1, with TRBD2 matching over 8 bases. The germline gives CDR1 SGHAT, CDR2 FQNNGV. The CDR3 is made up of 12 amino acids. Here the CDR3 reads CASSYGGDGGVF. The CDR3 nucleotides read TGTGCCAGCAGCTACGGGGGAGACGGGGGGGTCTTC.

The rearrangement joins TRBV6-8 to TRBJ1-1; the D is unclear. The CDR3 is made up of 15 amino acids. CDR1 is MNHGY and CDR2 is SAAAGT in the germline V gene. The germline V and J ends were trimmed by 0 bases and 6 bases, with 14 bases remaining between them. CDR3 amino acids: CASSYSNVLGAEAFF. CDR3 nucleotide sequence: TGTGCCAGCAGTTACTCAAATGTTCTCGGAGCTGAAGCTTTCTTT.

Notes on this clonotype: The junction shows a germline mismatch at one end, possibly a read error. The chain carries TRBV20-1 and TRBJ2-7, with D possibly TRBD2 on 5 matching bases. Germline CDR1 is DFQATT and CDR2 is SNEGSKA (reference sequence). The CDR3 spans 11 residues. CDR3 protein: CPSGGLEARSF. In DNA form, the CDR3 reads TGCCCTTCGGGCGGGCTCGAGGCCAGGAGCTTC.

The chain carries TRBV7-9 and TRBJ1-2; no definite D call. V gave up 5 bases and J gave up 6 bases, with 13 bases separating them. Germline-derived CDR1 and CDR2 are SEHNR and FQNEAQ (reference sequence). The CDR3 is made up of 13 amino acids. The chain's CDR3 is CASSVPDPDGYTF. The CDR3, as DNA: TGTGCCAGCAGCGTGCCAGATCCCGATGGCTACACCTTC.

Only a few counts were recorded for this clonotype. This chain joins TRBV7-9 and TRBJ1-4, with 9 bases lining up with TRBD1. The CDR3 is 16 residues long. Germline lookup yields CDR1 SEHNR and CDR2 FQNEAQ (reference sequence). The V gene end was trimmed by 3 bases and the J gene end by 10 bases; junction bases not matched to a gene: 12. CDR3 region: CASSFQEGQGRGKLFF. The CDR3 region has the DNA TGTGCCAGCAGCTTTCAGGAGGGACAGGGTCGCGGAAAACTGTTTTTT.

In nucleotides, the CDR3 is TGTGCCAGCAGTCCACCAGGACAGCCCGGGGAGCTGTTTTTT. Translated: CASSPPGQPGELFF. The rearrangement uses TRBV12-3 or TRBV12-4 and TRBJ2-2; maybe TRBD1 (6 bases). Trimming took 5 bases from V and 6 from J, leaving 13 bases between them. The CDR3 is made up of 14 amino acids.

This clonotype was recorded a few times. This chain joins TRBV7-3 and TRBJ2-3; no firm D call. With 4 bases removed from V and 0 bases from J, the gap between germline ends came to 11 bases. The length of the CDR3 is 15 residues. Germline V gene sequence: CDR1 SGHTA, CDR2 FQGTGA. The CDR3 protein is CASSSLGRSTDTQYF. CDR3 coding DNA: TGTGCCAGCAGCTCCCTCGGGCGGAGCACAGATACGCAGTATTTT.

The table lists this clonotype with a few counts. The V call is TRBV29-1, the J call TRBJ2-5; weak D call: TRBD2 (5 bases). Trimming pared 3 bases from V and 4 bases from J, leaving 9 bases between. This CDR3 is 12 amino acids long. CDR1 SQVTM and CDR2 ANQGSEA come from the germline V gene. In DNA form, the CDR3 reads TGCAGCGTTGACGACTATCGAGAGACCCAGTACTTC. Protein sequence: CSVDDYRETQYF.

The chain couples TRBV7-9 to TRBJ2-3; no reliable D call. The CDR3 runs to 12 residues. The V and J ends lost 5 bases and 10 bases respectively, with 13 bases between them. Germline V gene sequence: CDR1 SEHNR, CDR2 FQNEAQ (reference sequence). For the CDR3, the DNA is TGTGCCAGCAGCCCTAGAAAAGTTTCGCAGTATTTT. As protein: CASSPRKVSQYF.

In its sample, this clonotype was seen a few times. The chain is built from TRBV12-3 or TRBV12-4 and TRBJ2-7; tentative D call: TRBD1 (5 bases). This CDR3 region has 12 residues. V was trimmed by 6 bases and J by 7 bases, leaving 13 bases between them. The CDR3 nucleotides are TGTGCCAGCAGCTTCCGTTACAGGGAGCAGTACTTC. As protein: CASSFRYREQYF.

The V and J genes are TRBV7-2 and TRBJ2-7, with D hard to call. The CDR3 extends over 13 amino acids. Trimming shortened V by 4 bases and J by 5 bases, and 12 bases separated the two germline ends. The germline V gene encodes CDR1 SGHTA and CDR2 FQGNSA. The CDR3 DNA sequence: TGTGCCAGCAGCTCCTTCCCGGAGAACGAGCAGTACTTC. Its protein is CASSSFPENEQYF.

This clonotype was detected a few times. The J gene is TRBJ2-7, the V gene TRBV29-1, with D unresolved. The CDR3 length is 11 residues. Trimming took 2 bases from V and 4 from J, leaving 6 bases between them. Germline V gene sequence: CDR1 SQVTM, CDR2 ANQGSEA. The chain's CDR3 is CSVEKKYEQYF. The CDR3 region has the DNA TGCAGCGTTGAAAAAAAGTACGAGCAGTACTTC.

The V call is TRBV20-1, the J call TRBJ2-1; D remains unclear. Trimming took 0 bases from V and 6 from J, leaving 0 bases between them. This CDR3 contains 10 residues. Germline loops: CDR1 DFQATT, CDR2 SNEGSKA (reference sequence). Here the CDR3 DNA reads TGCAGTGCTAGAGACAATGAGCAGTTCTTC. Its translation is CSARDNEQFF.

This clonotype was counted between two and nine times. The V gene is TRBV7-2, the J gene TRBJ2-1; D not resolved. In germline, CDR1 is SGHTA, CDR2 FQGNSA. CDR3 length: 15 residues. With 5 bases removed from V and 6 bases from J, the gap between germline ends came to 17 bases. The DNA of the CDR3 is TGTGCCAGCAGCCTGAATTTACGTTCTCCCAATGAGCAGTTCTTC. Translating it yields CASSLNLRSPNEQFF.

The J gene is TRBJ2-1, the V gene TRBV12-3 or TRBV12-4; TRBD2 matches 13 bases. V shed 8 bases, J shed 4 bases, and the junction held 2 bases outside the gene matches. The CDR3 is 14 residues long. This chain's CDR3 is CASGLAGEYNEQFF. The CDR3 region has the DNA TGTGCCAGCGGACTAGCGGGAGAGTACAATGAGCAGTTCTTC.

There are a few counts of this clonotype. V usage is TRBV6-2 or TRBV6-3 and J usage is TRBJ1-1; D remains unclear. The germline gives CDR1 MNHEY, CDR2 SVGEGT. V lost 4 bases and J 4 bases, leaving 19 bases between the germline ends. The CDR3 has 16 residues. The chain's CDR3 is CASSSKGAGLGTEAFF. The CDR3 DNA reads TGTGCCAGCAGTTCAAAGGGAGCCGGCCTGGGCACTGAAGCTTTCTTT.

The chain has TRBV7-9 and TRBJ2-1; 9 nucleotides align to TRBD2. The CDR3 runs to 17 residues. Trimming removed 5 bases from V and 8 bases from J; junction bases left unmatched: 16. Germline V CDR1 and CDR2: SEHNR, FQNEAQ (reference sequence). The CDR3 nucleotides read TGTGCCAGCAGCGCAGCGGGGGGCAGGGAGGGGTTCGATGAGCAGTTCTTC. Amino acids: CASSAAGGREGFDEQFF.

This clonotype has a handful of counts. The chain carries TRBV12-3 or TRBV12-4 and TRBJ2-7; 8 bases map to TRBD1. The CDR3 contains 13 residues. Germline trimming cut 3 bases from V and 7 bases from J; bases unmatched to any gene: 5. DNA for the CDR3: TGTGCCAGCAGTTTCGCCGACAGGGGAGAGCAGTACTTC. Protein sequence: CASSFADRGEQYF.

The chain joins TRBV28 to TRBJ2-7; 9 nucleotides line up with TRBD1. V lost 8 bases, J lost 4 bases, and 3 bases stayed unmatched. The CDR3 totals 12 residues. Germline CDR1 and CDR2: MDHEN and SYDVKM. The CDR3 sequence: CASGTGSYEQYF. The CDR3 DNA sequence: TGTGCCAGCGGGACAGGGTCGTACGAGCAGTACTTC.

This chain connects TRBV7-9 to TRBJ2-5; perhaps TRBD2 as D (6 bases). CDR1 SEHNR and CDR2 FQNEAQ come from the germline V gene (reference sequence). The CDR3 is made up of 16 amino acids. The V end was cut by 2 bases, the J end by 5 bases, with 18 bases between. CDR3 coding DNA: TGTGCCAGCAGCTTAAGACCCCACGGAGGAGGGGAGACCCAGTACTTC. Translated: CASSLRPHGGGETQYF.

This clonotype has ten or more counts. The J gene is TRBJ2-1, the V gene TRBV7-9; perhaps D is TRBD1 or TRBD2 (5 bases each). Germline V gives CDR1 SEHNR, CDR2 FQNEAQ (reference sequence). The CDR3 spans 13 residues. Trimming removed 3 bases from V and 6 bases from J, with 9 bases in between. Here the CDR3 reads CASSLGTANEQFF. The CDR3 nucleotides are TGTGCCAGCAGCTTGGGGACGGCCAATGAGCAGTTCTTC.

The chain links TRBV7-8 to TRBJ2-1; TRBD2 might be the D (6 bases). Trimming took 1 base from V and 7 from J, leaving 11 bases between them. Germline V gene data show CDR1 as SGHVS and CDR2 as FQNEAQ. CDR3 size: 14 residues. The CDR3 region is CASSLGGGINEQFF. Here the CDR3 DNA reads TGTGCCAGCAGCTTAGGAGGAGGGATTAATGAGCAGTTCTTC.

This rearrangement joins TRBV7-9 to TRBJ1-1; D is undetermined. This CDR3 comprises 14 residues. V lost 2 bases to trimming and J lost 3 bases, with 10 bases between them. Germline V gives CDR1 SEHNR, CDR2 FQNEAQ (reference sequence). In DNA, the CDR3 is TGTGCCAGCAGCTTATCAGACCCGGACACTGAAGCTTTCTTT. This codes for CASSLSDPDTEAFF.